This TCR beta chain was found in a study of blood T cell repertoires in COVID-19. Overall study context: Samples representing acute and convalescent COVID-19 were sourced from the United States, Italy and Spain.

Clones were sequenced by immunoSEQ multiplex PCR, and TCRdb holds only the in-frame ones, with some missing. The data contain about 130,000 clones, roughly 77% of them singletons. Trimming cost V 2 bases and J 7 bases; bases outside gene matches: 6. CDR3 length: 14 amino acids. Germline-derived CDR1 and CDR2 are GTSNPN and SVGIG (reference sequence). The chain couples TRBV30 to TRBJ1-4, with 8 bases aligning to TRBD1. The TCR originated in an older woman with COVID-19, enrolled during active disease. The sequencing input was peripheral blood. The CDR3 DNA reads TGTGCCTGGAGTACACAGGGGGGCGGTGAAAAACTGTTTTTT. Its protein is CAWSTQGGGEKLFF.